This passage covers 28 T cell receptor beta chains from one sample sequenced in a study of spatial heterogeneity in lung cancer. Time point specified: sample taken at primary tumor resection. Findings of the study overall: In tumors, expanded intratumoral alpha and beta TCR counts tracked mutation counts.

Their recognized antigens are unknown. Each CDR3 protein gets one entry after TCRdb re-called the 5' RACE reads with MiXCR. The profile covers under 6,000 distinct CDR3 sequences, with around 6.7% appearing a single time and around 45% taken by the ten largest. The sample in question was lung tumor tissue, obtained at surgery. These receptor sequences come from a male donor with early-stage non-small cell lung cancer.

This clonotype was counted at least ten times. The chain recombines TRBV20-1 with TRBJ2-1; tentatively, D is TRBD2 (6 bases). This CDR3 is built from 15 residues. Germline CDR1 DFQATT, CDR2 SNEGSKA (reference sequence). The germline V and J ends were trimmed by 1 base and 5 bases, with 15 bases remaining between them. For the CDR3, the DNA is TGCAGTGCTAGAGCCCCGGAGGGCCGCCACAATGAGCAGTTCTTC. Encoded protein: CSARAPEGRHNEQFF.

This clonotype was found a few times. This chain uses TRBV4-1 with TRBJ2-7; 10 bases are a match to TRBD2. The J segment lost 2 bases and the V segment lost 3 bases, leaving 7 bases of the junction unmatched. CDR1 and CDR2 from the germline V gene are MGHRA and YSYEKL. CDR3 length: 16 amino acids. In nucleotides, the CDR3 is TGCGCCAGCAGCCATCCTAGCGGGAGACTCCCCTACGAGCAGTACTTC. It translates to CASSHPSGRLPYEQYF.

This clonotype was counted a few times. The chain joins TRBV7-2 to TRBJ2-1, with D possibly called TRBD1 or TRBD2 (5 bases each). The germline gives CDR1 SGHTA, CDR2 FQGNSA. This CDR3 region has 15 residues. The V end was cut by 5 bases, the J end by 5 bases, with 16 bases between. The CDR3 DNA is TGTGCCAGCAGCACCCCGGCCGGGGCCCACAATGAGCAGTTCTTC. This encodes CASSTPAGAHNEQFF.

In this sample, this clonotype turned up many times. The V gene is TRBV5-1, the J gene TRBJ2-3, with 10 positions matching TRBD2. Germline V gene data show CDR1 as SGHRS and CDR2 as YFSETQ. The CDR3 length is 15 residues. Trimming removed 4 bases from V and 5 bases from J; junction bases left unmatched: 7. The CDR3 coding sequence is TGCGCCAGCAGCCCTCTAGCGGGAGAACAAGATACGCAGTATTTT. Translating it yields CASSPLAGEQDTQYF.

This clonotype is labeled medium-sized. The chain carries TRBV6-6 and TRBJ2-6; D call uncertain. The CDR3 spans 15 residues. Germline lookup yields CDR1 MNHNY and CDR2 SVGAGI (reference sequence). The ends were cut back, 5 bases at V and 2 bases at J, with 10 bases in the middle. In DNA form, the CDR3 reads TGTGCCAGCAGTGATAGAGGAGCTGGGGCCAACGTCCTGACTTTC. Amino acids: CASSDRGAGANVLTF.

J is TRBJ2-7 and V is TRBV11-2, with D perhaps TRBD1 (6 bases). V dropped 2 bases and J dropped 0 bases, with 11 bases sitting between them. CDR1 SGHAT and CDR2 FQNNGV come from the germline V gene. The CDR3 consists of 15 residues. CDR3 nucleotides: TGTGCCAGCAGCTTATTTCAGGGGCCCTCCTACGAGCAGTACTTC. As protein: CASSLFQGPSYEQYF.

This clonotype showed up just a few times. The chain uses TRBV2 and TRBJ1-3; D is possibly TRBD1 (5 bases). The CDR3 runs 17 residues. The V end was cut by 4 bases, the J end by 2 bases, with 18 bases between. Per germline, CDR1 SNHLY and CDR2 FYNNEI. The CDR3 nucleotides read TGTGCCAGCAGTGGCAGATGGGTCAGGGCCACTGGAAACACCATATATTTT. Its translation: CASSGRWVRATGNTIYF.

By sample share, this clonotype is medium-sized. This chain joins TRBV3-1 and TRBJ2-4; D unclear. CDR1 and CDR2 (germline): LGHDT, YNNKEL (reference sequence). This CDR3 is built from 12 residues. Trimming removed 1 base at V and 5 bases at J, with 3 bases between. CDR3 bases: TGTGCCAGCAGCCAAGCAGAAAACATTCAGTACTTC. This codes for CASSQAENIQYF. Supplemented by reference TRBV3-1 and TRBJ2-4, the full variable domain reads DTAVSQTPKYLVTQMGNDKSIKCEQNLGHDTMYWYKQDSKKFLKIMFSYNNKELIINETVPNRFSPKSPDKAHLNLHINSLELGDSAVYFCASSQAENIQYFGAGTRLSVL.

This clonotype showed up many times. This chain uses TRBV7-2 with TRBJ2-2; perhaps TRBD1 as D (6 bases). The CDR3 loop spans 15 amino acids. V was pared by 5 bases and J by 3 bases, with 13 bases between. Germline assignment: CDR1 SGHTA and CDR2 FQGNSA. The DNA of the CDR3 is TGTGCCAGCAGCCCTAATGGACAGTACACCGGGGAGCTGTTTTTT. This sequence encodes CASSPNGQYTGELFF.

In its sample, this clonotype was seen many times. The gene calls are TRBV6-5 and TRBJ2-1; no clear D gene. V was clipped by 2 bases and J by 5 bases, with 13 bases between them. The CDR3 spans 15 residues. Germline V gene data show CDR1 as MNHEY and CDR2 as SVGAGI. The CDR3 spells CASSYAGRRDNEQFF. CDR3 coding DNA: TGTGCCAGCAGTTACGCCGGGCGCCGCGACAATGAGCAGTTCTTC.

This clonotype appeared many times. V is TRBV4-3 and J is TRBJ2-5; D is possibly TRBD1 or TRBD2 (5 bases each). Trimming pared 1 base from V and 4 bases from J, leaving 10 bases between. Germline assignment: CDR1 LGHNA and CDR2 YSLEER. The CDR3 length is 14 residues. CDR3 residues: CASSQGGGGETQYF. CDR3 in DNA: TGCGCCAGCAGCCAAGGTGGGGGTGGAGAGACCCAGTACTTC.

By share of the sample, this clonotype is medium-sized. The rearrangement uses TRBV7-6 and TRBJ2-5, with D possibly matching TRBD2 (6 bases). Trimming removed 2 bases from V and 9 bases from J, with 19 bases in between. Germline CDR1 reads SGHVS; CDR2 reads FNYEAQ. The CDR3 contains 15 residues. For the CDR3, the DNA is TGTGCCAGCAGCTTAAGCAGGGCGGGGAGTCGTTCCCAGTACTTC. Translation gives CASSLSRAGSRSQYF.

In this sample, this clonotype is medium-sized. The J gene is TRBJ2-3, the V gene TRBV7-9; D gene unclear. Trimming removed 2 bases from V and 8 bases from J, with 14 bases in between. The CDR3 sequence is 14 residues long. Germline loops: CDR1 SEHNR, CDR2 FQNEAQ (reference sequence). The CDR3 here is CASSLSGPSGTQYF. The CDR3 DNA sequence: TGTGCCAGCAGCTTATCAGGACCTTCGGGTACGCAGTATTTT. Together with reference TRBV7-9 and TRBJ2-3, the CDR3 gives the full variable domain: DTGVSQNPRHKITKRGQNVTFRCDPISEHNRLYWYRQTLGQGPEFLTYFQNEAQLEKSRLLSDRFSAERPKGSFSTLEIQRTEQGDSAMYLCASSLSGPSGTQYFGPGTRLTVL.

This clonotype occurred many times. V is TRBV7-3 and J is TRBJ2-5; 11 bases line up with TRBD1. V was pared by 5 bases and J by 1 base, with 3 bases of the junction left unmatched. The CDR3 sequence is 15 residues long. Germline lookup yields CDR1 SGHTA and CDR2 FQGTGA. The CDR3 region is CASSPGTGGQETQYF. The CDR3 DNA follows: TGTGCCAGCAGCCCGGGGACAGGGGGCCAAGAGACCCAGTACTTC.

This clonotype came up many times. This rearrangement joins TRBV12-2 to TRBJ2-6; the table names TRBD1, a call not compared with the DNA. TRBV12-2 is labeled a pseudogene. CDR3 size: 20 residues. CDR3 nucleotide sequence: TGTGCAAGTCGCTTAACCGAGGGGACAGGGTTAAGCTCTGGGGCCAACGTCCTGACTTTC. It codes for CASRLTEGTGLSSGANVLTF.

This clonotype rates as medium-sized (0.01 to 0.1%). In DNA, the CDR3 is TGCGCCAGCAGCTTGGCAGTAGGAGGGAGCCACGTCTGGCGGGAGCAGTTCTTC. It is translated as CASSLAVGGSHVWREQFF. This chain links TRBV5-1 with TRBJ2-1; a possible D gene is TRBD2 (6 bases). The V end was cut by 0 bases, the J end by 10 bases, with 26 bases between. The CDR3 spans 18 residues. Germline-derived CDR1 and CDR2 are SGHRS and YFSETQ.

This clonotype came up a few times. V is TRBV7-8 and J is TRBJ1-3; TRBD1 is a possible D gene (6 bases). V was clipped by 3 bases and J by 1 base, with 16 bases between them. This CDR3 comprises 17 residues. In germline, CDR1 is SGHVS, CDR2 FQNEAQ. CDR3: CASSLGGQPKSGNTIYF. DNA for the CDR3: TGTGCCAGCAGCTTGGGAGGACAGCCCAAATCTGGAAACACCATATATTTT. Full variable domain (missing parts from reference TRBV7-8 and TRBJ1-3): GAGVSQSPRYKVAKRGQDVALRCDPISGHVSLFWYQQALGQGPEFLTYFQNEAQLDKSGLPSDRFFAERPEGSVSTLKIQRTQQEDSAVYLCASSLGGQPKSGNTIYFGEGSWLTVV.

This clonotype was found a few times. The chain employs TRBV29-1 and TRBJ2-3, with D maybe TRBD2 (6 bases). Germline assignment: CDR1 SQVTM and CDR2 ANQGSEA. The CDR3 covers 11 residues. The DNA for the CDR3 is TGCAGTGGGGAGGAGGCAGATACGCAGTATTTT. Translating it yields CSGEEADTQYF.

This clonotype has more than one count but fewer than ten. V and J are TRBV12-3 or TRBV12-4 and TRBJ1-4; D unclear. V was clipped by 2 bases and J by 8 bases, with 9 bases between them. There are 13 residues in the CDR3. In DNA form, the CDR3 reads TGTGCCAGCAGTTTAATTGAGGGCGAAAAACTGTTTTTT. It is translated as CASSLIEGEKLFF.

J is TRBJ2-3 and V is TRBV14; D ambiguous. V was shortened by 0 bases and J by 4 bases, with 11 bases between the two germline ends. Germline CDR1 reads SGHDN; CDR2 reads FVKESK. This CDR3 contains 15 residues. CDR3 bases: TGTGCCAGCAGCCAAGACATTTCGGGCGCAGATACGCAGTATTTT. Encoded protein: CASSQDISGADTQYF.

The V gene is TRBV30, the J gene TRBJ1-1; TRBD1 aligns across 7 bases. Germline V lookup: CDR1 GTSNPN, CDR2 SVGIG (reference sequence). The CDR3 covers 13 residues. Germline trimming cut 2 bases from V and 3 bases from J; bases unmatched to any gene: 3. CDR3 sequence (DNA): TGTGCCTGGAGTACAGGGGACCACACTGAAGCTTTCTTT. Translation gives CAWSTGDHTEAFF.

This clonotype has just a few counts. The V call is TRBV19, the J call TRBJ1-5, with a tentative D call TRBD1 (5 bases). This CDR3 region has 12 residues. Germline V gene sequence: CDR1 LNHDA, CDR2 SQIVND (reference sequence). The germline V and J ends were trimmed by 8 bases and 7 bases, with 12 bases remaining between them. The CDR3 reads CASWDVNQPQHF. CDR3 DNA sequence: TGTGCCAGTTGGGACGTCAACCAGCCCCAGCATTTT. Full variable domain (missing parts from reference TRBV19 and TRBJ1-5): DGGITQSPKYLFRKEGQNVTLSCEQNLNHDAMYWYRQDPGQGLRLIYYSQIVNDFQKGDIAEGYSVSREKKESFPLTVTSAQKNPTAFYLCASWDVNQPQHFGDGTRLSIL.

V is TRBV29-1 and J is TRBJ1-4; a weak D match, TRBD1 (5 bases). The V end lost 4 bases, the J end lost 8 bases, and 11 bases lay between the germline ends. Germline V CDR1 and CDR2: SQVTM, ANQGSEA. This CDR3 is 12 amino acids long. CDR3 sequence: CSVGWTSEKLFF. In DNA, the CDR3 is TGCAGCGTTGGGTGGACATCAGAAAAACTGTTTTTT. The full variable domain, rest sourced from reference TRBV29-1 and TRBJ1-4, is SAVISQKPSRDICQRGTSLTIQCQVDSQVTMMFWYRQQPGQSLTLIATANQGSEATYESGFVIDKFPISRPNLTFSTLTVSNMSPEDSSIYLCSVGWTSEKLFFGSGTQLSVL.

This clonotype came up many times. V is TRBV28 and J is TRBJ1-1; TRBD1 aligns across 9 bases. Per the germline V gene, CDR1 is MDHEN and CDR2 is SYDVKM. The CDR3 is made up of 15 amino acids. J gave up 2 bases and V 4 bases, and 5 bases lay outside the gene matches. CDR3 residues: CASSYVTGGNTEAFF. CDR3 nucleotides: TGTGCCAGCAGTTATGTAACAGGGGGCAACACTGAAGCTTTCTTT.

Many counts were recorded for this clonotype. The CDR3 sequence is CASLDSFSYNEQFF. The CDR3 nucleotides read TGTGCCAGCCTGGACAGTTTCTCCTACAATGAGCAGTTCTTC. The V call is TRBV28, the J call TRBJ2-1; tentatively, D is TRBD1 (6 bases). The CDR3 contains 14 residues. The V gene's germline CDR1 is MDHEN and CDR2 SYDVKM. Trimming left V 8 bases short and J 0 bases short, with 11 bases between.

This clonotype showed up just a few times. V is TRBV29-1 and J is TRBJ2-3; D is undetermined. CDR1 SQVTM and CDR2 ANQGSEA come from the germline V gene. V lost 6 bases and J lost 11, with 15 bases in between. The CDR3 sequence is 11 residues long. CDR3 sequence reads: CSVVETGRQYF. In DNA, the CDR3 is TGCAGCGTCGTTGAGACTGGAAGGCAGTATTTT.

In its sample, this clonotype is medium-sized. The V gene is TRBV30, the J gene TRBJ1-5, with 8 nucleotides matching TRBD1. CDR1 GTSNPN and CDR2 SVGIG come from the germline V gene (reference sequence). There are 15 residues in the CDR3. V shed 1 base and J 6 bases; nucleotides not matched to a gene: 8. CDR3 residues: CAWSERQGNGQPQHF. DNA of the CDR3: TGTGCCTGGAGTGAGAGACAGGGGAACGGTCAGCCCCAGCATTTT.

The sample holds many counts of this clonotype. This sequence joins TRBV7-2 and TRBJ1-2, with 10 bases aligning to TRBD1. With 2 bases clipped from V and 4 bases from J, the junction kept 4 bases outside the gene matches. The CDR3 runs 15 residues. Germline values: CDR1 SGHTA, CDR2 FQGNSA. CDR3: CASSLSGTGVYGYTF. The CDR3 DNA is TGTGCCAGCAGCTTAAGTGGGACAGGGGTCTATGGCTACACCTTC. Combining the CDR3 with reference TRBV7-2 and TRBJ1-2 gives the whole variable domain GAGVSQSPSNKVTEKGKDVELRCDPISGHTALYWYRQSLGQGLEFLIYFQGNSAPDKSGLPSDRFSAERTGGSVSTLTIQRTQQEDSAVYLCASSLSGTGVYGYTFGSGTRLTVV.